This T cell receptor (beta chain) was recorded in a study of T cells in Graves' hyperthyroidism and ophthalmopathy (dated by TCRdb to between 2017 and 2020). A note on the overall study: Peripheral blood samples were taken at the time of initial diagnosis, prior to any treatment. Thyroid tissue and blood T-cell repertoires from about six Graves' hyperthyroidism patients were also compared in the study. For training and testing, the 100 or so patients in the discovery cohort were randomly divided in a 7:3 ratio. The paper reports TCR Vbeta CDR3 sequencing of some 140 peripheral blood samples: around 41 ophthalmopathy, roughly 74 hyperthyroidism and approximately 17 progressor patients. An independent validation cohort of 18 to 20 hyperthyroidism patients and 17 patients who later progressed to ophthalmopathy tested prospective prediction of ophthalmopathy. To identify distinguishing TCR V-J signatures, a discovery cohort of about 95 patients was used, comprising some 45 with Graves' ophthalmopathy and 57 with stable Graves' hyperthyroidism. Following sampling, methimazole starting at 30 mg daily was given to hyperthyroidism patients, and high-dose intravenous methylprednisolone was given to ophthalmopathy patients. What the work shows at the level of the full study, not this receptor alone: No statistical method was used to fix the sample size in advance, and group allocation was not hidden from the investigators. A model built on a 13 V-J signature distinguished ophthalmopathy from stable hyperthyroidism, reaching 85% to 90% sensitivity and 81.08% specificity in cross-validation and 80%/75% in testing. In validation, the model predicted progression to ophthalmopathy a median of roughly 6.1 months before onset, with about 67% sensitivity and nearly 75% specificity. Blood samples also contained most of the expanded thyroid clonotypes (frequency above 0.001), which suggests that blood repertoires may reflect thyroid immune responses.

Graves' hyperthyroidism was defined as stable when no progression to ophthalmopathy occurred over 18 months of follow-up. Hyperthyroidism patients were aged 18 to 65 years and newly diagnosed, with disease duration of less than 2 months. Patients with uncontrolled infections, other autoimmune diseases, pregnancy or lactation were excluded. Clinical symptoms, serum thyroxine and TRAb, thyroid ultrasound, and orbital computed tomography formed the basis for the diagnoses. PBMCs were separated from around 9.1 ml of fresh peripheral blood using Ficoll-Paque density gradient centrifugation. Total RNA was extracted with Trizol reagent, and quality was checked on an Agilent 2100 Bioanalyzer. The TCR beta CDR3 regions were amplified from the RNA transcripts. The TCR CDR3 was subjected to a first round of RT-PCR using the HTBI primer set and the Qiagen OneStep RT-PCR kit. Libraries were constructed in a second round of multiplex PCR, after which size selection and purification were performed. The libraries were sequenced on an Illumina HiSeq2000 using paired-end 100 bp reads. The original methods were these. SOAPnuke was used to process the raw data, with reads discarded if the reads contained adapters or uncalled bases, had a mean Phred below 15, or lacked an exact constant-primer or identifier match. COPE v1.2.5 was used to merge the high-quality paired reads, and each unique nucleotide sequence was defined as a clonotype. Clonotypes were aligned to IMGT TRBV, TRBD and TRBJ reference segments using MiTCR v1.1. The analysis included only V-J combinations with a frequency above 0.0001, which together covered approximately 99% of the repertoires. The TCS score was defined as F50 (clonal expansion) divided by E x V (chaos), with BLOSUM62-based TCRdist calculated between CDR3 peptides within each V-J. Welch's t-statistics and random forest reduced 500 to 650 V-J features to 13, which were used in a naive Bayes classifier (R e1071). TCRdb passed the public sequencing reads through fastp at Q25 and MiXCR, retaining productive beta sequences. Rows are unified per CDR3 protein, each entry keeping the most common DNA and genes. In this record, the V and J calls reflect TCRdb's handling and not the investigators' own analysis. A total of roughly 700,000 distinct CDR3 sequences appear in this sample, approximately 15% of them only once. Around a sixth of the sample goes to the ten largest clones.

As for this clonotype: Its antigen remains undetermined. Nothing much larger sits one base from this clone, and base qualities are not available.

Here V drops 3 bases and J drops 4 bases, and the junction holds 1 base not matched to any gene. Its CDR3 holds 14 amino acids, cysteine through phenylalanine. Solely the CDR3 DNA is kept, with 42 bases framed from the first base. Looking up the germline V gene (reference sequence) yields CDR1 SGHNT and CDR2 YYREEE. Material: blood. This TCR came from a man aged 50 to 59 with Graves' hyperthyroidism. The V and J genes are TRBV5-4 and TRBJ1-2; 12 central nucleotides agree with TRBD1. At the DNA level, the sequence is TGTGCCAGCAGCTGGGGACAGGGGGCCTATGGCTACACCTTC. This translates into CASSWGQGAYGYTF. The CDR3 plus the reference TRBV5-4 and TRBJ1-2 genes for the other parts give the full variable domain: ETGVTQSPTHLIKTRGQQVTLRCSSQSGHNTVSWYQQALGQGPQFIFQYYREEENGRGNFPPRFSGLQFPNYSSELNVNALELDDSALYLCASSWGQGAYGYTFGSGTRLTVV.